The 19 T cell receptor beta chains below come from one sample, sequenced in a study of radiation and T cells in renal cell carcinoma. Assay: immunoSEQ multiplex PCR; the TCRdb copy retains only in-frame clones and omits some. Altogether 150,000 or so clones are present, around four fifths being singletons, with the ten largest covering 20% to 25%. Time point here: baseline pretreatment blood. The treatment here: 15 Gy SBRT to primary tumor, nephrectomy 4 weeks later. This specimen was blood, taken from a patient whose treatment included radiotherapy and nephrectomy. The receptors stem from a woman aged 50 to 60 with renal cell carcinoma.

The sample holds a few counts of this clone. This chain joins TRBV19 and TRBJ1-1, with D perhaps TRBD1 (5 bases). V was trimmed by 9 bases and J by 1 base, leaving 9 bases between them. CDR1 LNHDA and CDR2 SQIVND come from the germline V gene (reference sequence). This CDR3 is built from 12 residues. The CDR3 sequence is CASGDWNTEAFF. For the CDR3, the DNA is TGTGCCAGCGGGGACTGGAACACTGAAGCTTTCTTT.

As regards this clone: At one of its ends the junction is not consistent with the germline gene, which may arise from a read error. The V gene is TRBV5-6, the J gene TRBJ1-2; 8 bases align to TRBD1. The CDR3 extends over 13 amino acids. Germline assignment: CDR1 SGHDT and CDR2 YYEEEE. The CDR3 spells CASSFGAGGAPLF. The CDR3 DNA reads TGTGCCAGCAGCTTCGGGGCAGGGGGCGCCCCCCTCTTC. Combining the CDR3 with reference TRBV5-6 and TRBJ1-2 gives the whole variable domain DAGVTQSPTHLIKTRGQQVTLRCSPKSGHDTVSWYQQALGQGPQFIFQYYEEEERQRGNFPDRFSGHQFPNYSSELNVNALLLGDSALYLCASSFGAGGAPLFGSGTRLTVV.

This clone came up a few times. The rearrangement links TRBV7-8 to TRBJ2-7; D uncertain. The CDR3 has 15 amino acids. The germline gives CDR1 SGHVS, CDR2 FQNEAQ. Trimming removed 5 bases at V and 1 base at J, with 15 bases between. CDR3 protein: CASSPTGPESYEQYF. For the CDR3, the DNA is TGTGCCAGCAGCCCCACGGGCCCGGAGTCCTACGAGCAGTACTTC. Full variable domain (missing parts from reference TRBV7-8 and TRBJ2-7): GAGVSQSPRYKVAKRGQDVALRCDPISGHVSLFWYQQALGQGPEFLTYFQNEAQLDKSGLPSDRFFAERPEGSVSTLKIQRTQQEDSAVYLCASSPTGPESYEQYFGPGTRLTVT.

A single count supports this clone. The rearrangement links TRBV28 to TRBJ2-7; 8 bases align to TRBD2. In germline, CDR1 is MDHEN, CDR2 SYDVKM. The CDR3 is made up of 14 amino acids. The ends lost 7 bases at V and 2 bases at J; junction bases unmatched: 7. The CDR3 spells CASTTAGAPYEQYF. The CDR3 region has the DNA TGTGCCAGCACCACAGCGGGAGCCCCCTACGAGCAGTACTTC.

The genes are TRBV5-5 and TRBJ1-2; D gene unclear. The CDR3 contains 12 residues. CDR1 is SGHKS and CDR2 is YYEKEE in the germline V gene (reference sequence). Trimming took 3 bases from V and 6 from J, leaving 9 bases between them. The CDR3 sequence is CASSSGPHGYTF. Here the CDR3 DNA reads TGTGCCAGCAGCTCCGGGCCGCATGGCTACACCTTC.

CDR3 region: CASSLERNGANVLTF. For the CDR3, the DNA is TGCGCCAGCAGCTTGGAAAGGAATGGGGCCAACGTCCTGACTTTC. The chain recombines TRBV5-1 with TRBJ2-6; D is unresolved. CDR1 and CDR2 from the germline V gene are SGHRS and YFSETQ. V was cut by 0 bases and J by 3 bases, with 7 bases left in between. The CDR3 sequence is 15 residues long.

This chain links TRBV4-1 with TRBJ2-5, with TRBD1 matching over 8 bases. Germline CDR1 and CDR2: MGHRA and YSYEKL. The V and J ends lost 1 base and 5 bases, in that order; junction bases with no gene match: 6. The CDR3 is 15 residues long. CDR3 in amino acids: CASSQAPTGVETQYF. DNA of the CDR3: TGCGCCAGCAGCCAAGCCCCGACAGGGGTCGAGACCCAGTACTTC.

On this clone itself: The same CDR3 also results from other DNA sequences found in this sample. This chain links TRBV19 with TRBJ2-7; D is perhaps TRBD1 (5 bases). Per the germline V gene, CDR1 is LNHDA and CDR2 is SQIVND (reference sequence). CDR3 size: 12 residues. Between the trimmed V and J ends, which lost 2 bases and 5 bases, there was a span of 7 bases. CDR3 coding DNA: TGTGCCAGTAGTATATCAGGGAACGAGCAGTACTTC. Its translation: CASSISGNEQYF.

The DNA of the CDR3 is TGTGCCAGCAGCTTTCTCAGCTCCTATAATTCACCCCTCCACTTT. Its protein product is CASSFLSSYNSPLHF. The chain links TRBV5-6 to TRBJ1-6, with D unresolved. The CDR3 has 15 amino acids. Trimming removed 2 bases from V and 0 bases from J, with 6 bases in between. The germline V gene encodes CDR1 SGHDT and CDR2 YYEEEE.

V is TRBV5-6 and J is TRBJ1-6; TRBD1 matches at 7 bases. Germline V gives CDR1 SGHDT, CDR2 YYEEEE. This CDR3 is 15 amino acids long. V gave up 4 bases and J gave up 6 bases; unmatched junction bases: 7. Here the CDR3 reads CASSRPGTVNSPLHF. CDR3 bases: TGTGCCAGCAGCCGCCCCGGGACAGTTAATTCACCCCTCCACTTT.

The rearrangement links TRBV2 to TRBJ1-1; 8 bases are a match to TRBD1. CDR3 size: 15 residues. Germline CDR1 is SNHLY and CDR2 is FYNNEI. The V gene end was trimmed by 10 bases and the J gene end by 2 bases; junction bases not matched to a gene: 12. CDR3 amino acids: CATDGAGGLNTEAFF. Written as DNA, the CDR3 is TGTGCCACAGACGGGGCAGGGGGCTTAAACACTGAAGCTTTCTTT.

V is TRBV7-8 and J is TRBJ1-1; D perhaps matches TRBD1 (5 bases). Germline V gene sequence: CDR1 SGHVS, CDR2 FQNEAQ. Trimming removed 8 bases from V and 5 bases from J, with 15 bases in between. The CDR3 has 13 amino acids. The DNA of the CDR3 is TGTGCCAGCTTACCGGGGGGGTGGACTGAAGCTTTCTTT. Protein: CASLPGGWTEAFF.

This chain links TRBV7-9 with TRBJ1-1; a possible D gene is TRBD1 (5 bases). Trimming cost V 7 bases and J 5 bases, with 17 bases left between them. Germline V gives CDR1 SEHNR, CDR2 FQNEAQ (reference sequence). CDR3 length: 14 residues. DNA of the CDR3: TGTGCCAGCACTCACGGGGGGAGGGGAACTGAAGCTTTCTTT. Its translation is CASTHGGRGTEAFF.

This sequence joins TRBV6-6 and TRBJ2-1; D remains ambiguous. Germline CDR1 reads MNHNY; CDR2 reads SVGAGI (reference sequence). This CDR3 has 12 residues. Trimming cost V 2 bases and J 5 bases, with 4 bases left between them. Here the CDR3 DNA reads TGTGCCAGCAGTTACCCTAACAATGAGCAGTTCTTC. Translated: CASSYPNNEQFF.

This chain links TRBV20-1 with TRBJ1-2; unclear D gene. This CDR3 is built from 10 residues. Trimming removed 5 bases from V and 8 bases from J, with 9 bases in between. CDR1 is DFQATT, CDR2 SNEGSKA, per germline (reference sequence). The CDR3 region has the DNA TGCAGTGCTTCTCAGGCCGGCTACACCTTC. Its protein product is CSASQAGYTF.

CDR3 nucleotides: TGTGCCAGCAGCTTATTCGGGGACAGCGATCAGTACTTC. This sequence encodes CASSLFGDSDQYF. This chain connects TRBV11-3 to TRBJ2-7, with 7 bases aligning to TRBD1. CDR1 and CDR2 (germline): SGHNT, YENEEA. The ends lost 2 bases at V and 10 bases at J; junction bases unmatched: 8. CDR3 length: 13 residues.

In regard to this clone: At one end, the junction sequence differs from germline, possibly due to a read error. The rearrangement joins TRBV9 to TRBJ1-4, with no clear D. Germline CDR1 SGDLS, CDR2 YYNGEE. The CDR3 spans 16 residues. The CDR3 is CASRVDLSATNEKLFF. As DNA, the CDR3 is TGTGCCAGCAGAGTAGACCTTTCTGCAACTAATGAAAAACTGTTTTTT. The full variable domain, in which reference TRBV9 and TRBJ1-4 provide the parts outside the CDR3, is DSGVTQTPKHLITATGQRVTLRCSPRSGDLSVYWYQQSLDQGLQFLIQYYNGEERAKGNILERFSAQQFPDLHSELNLSSLELGDSALYFCASRVDLSATNEKLFFGSGTQLSVL.

This rearrangement joins TRBV25-1 to TRBJ2-7; D may be TRBD1 (6 bases). Between the trimmed V and J ends, which lost 4 bases and 7 bases, there was a span of 20 bases. Germline loops: CDR1 MGHDK, CDR2 SYGVNS. The CDR3 loop spans 15 amino acids. CDR3 coding DNA: TGTGCCAGCAGTGCCGCGACAGGCGGAGAGGAGGAGCAGTACTTC. It codes for CASSAATGGEEEQYF.

The chain recombines TRBV4-3 with TRBJ2-1, with TRBD2 matching 7 bases. The CDR3 spans 16 residues. Looked up from germline, CDR1 is LGHNA and CDR2 is YSLEER. V shed 2 bases and J 3 bases; nucleotides not matched to a gene: 7. In nucleotides, the CDR3 is TGCGCCAGCAGCCAACGCAGGACTAGTGGCTACAATGAGCAGTTCTTC. This translates into CASSQRRTSGYNEQFF.